Detailed here is one T cell receptor beta chain. Its antigen is unknown. Vbeta (60) and Jbeta (13) primers were used in the PCR. Clones were sequenced by immunoSEQ multiplex PCR, and TCRdb holds only the in-frame ones, with some missing. The data hold 100,000 to 150,000 clones, with just under 80% observed a single time. This entry comes from a study of cytomegalovirus exposure and HLA in healthy donors. Study-level findings and limits: HLA alleles showed associations with fewer than 20,000 TCR beta sequences in a later analysis, at a 0.05 false discovery rate. Earlier analysis looked at TCR beta V segments, and most were productive about 87% or about 30% of the time.

V dropped 8 bases and J dropped 4 bases, with 11 bases sitting between them. Germline V gives CDR1 SNHLY, CDR2 FYNNEI. This CDR3 has 13 residues. Sequences were obtained from PBMCs. The J gene is TRBJ2-2, the V gene TRBV2; possibly TRBD2 for D (6 bases). The TCR sequence derives from a woman aged 18-35 years in good health and CMV-seronegative. CDR3 protein: CASSSGFTGELFF. The CDR3 bases are TGTGCCAGCTCCAGCGGGTTCACCGGGGAGCTGTTTTTT.